Listed here are 23 T cell receptor beta chains from one sample, sequenced in a study of blood T cells in healthy people across ages (dated by TCRdb to 2014 to 2015). Libraries came from 5' RACE. The sample was run on an Illumina HiSeq 2500. A second PCR of about 6 to 11 cycles was performed with a sample-barcoded 5' primer and a J-beta primer mix. The raw public reads went through TCRdb reprocessing: fastp at Q25, MiXCR clone calling, in-frame beta chains kept. Rows merge per CDR3 protein into single entries with the most common DNA and genes. This sample gives 600,000 or so distinct CDR3 sequences in total; under 55% of them show up just once. Around 25% of the sample is in the top ten clones. Sequenced sample: blood. These receptors came from a man older than 75 in good health.

CDR3 residues: CASSLVPSGGSSYNEQFF. CDR3 sequence (DNA): TGTGCCAGCAGTTTAGTCCCTAGCGGGGGAAGCTCCTACAATGAGCAGTTCTTC. This chain joins TRBV28 and TRBJ2-1; 10 bases agree with TRBD2. Germline CDR1 and CDR2: MDHEN and SYDVKM. J was trimmed by 0 bases and V by 2 bases; bases with no gene match: 7. The length of the CDR3 is 18 residues.

The DNA for the CDR3 is TGTGCCAGCACCACGACCGGGCAGGGGCGTGGGAATGAGCAGTTCTTC. It encodes CASTTTGQGRGNEQFF. The chain combines TRBV28 with TRBJ2-1; D might be TRBD1 (6 bases). The CDR3 has 16 amino acids. Between the trimmed V and J ends, which lost 7 bases and 7 bases, there was a span of 23 bases. CDR1 MDHEN and CDR2 SYDVKM come from the germline V gene.

This clonotype was seen more than once but under ten times. The J gene is TRBJ1-4, the V gene TRBV28, with D possibly matching TRBD1 (5 bases). The CDR3 sequence is 14 residues long. Germline V gene sequence: CDR1 MDHEN, CDR2 SYDVKM. V dropped 6 bases and J dropped 3 bases, with 11 bases sitting between them. This CDR3 reads CASSPGLPNEKLFF. The DNA of the CDR3 is TGTGCCAGCAGCCCAGGGCTACCTAATGAAAAACTGTTTTTT.

This clonotype has just a few counts. The V and J genes are TRBV20-1 and TRBJ2-3; perhaps TRBD2 as D (6 bases). Germline CDR1 and CDR2: DFQATT and SNEGSKA (reference sequence). This CDR3 spans 17 amino acids. The ends were cut back, 0 bases at V and 2 bases at J, with 18 bases in the middle. The CDR3 loop is CSARDLNSGIFTDTQYF. CDR3 DNA sequence: TGCAGTGCTAGAGATCTGAATAGCGGAATCTTCACAGATACGCAGTATTTT.

This clonotype was seen only a few times. The chain combines TRBV7-9 with TRBJ2-5; D is possibly TRBD1 (6 bases). The V and J ends lost 1 base and 4 bases respectively, with 13 bases between them. There are 15 residues in the CDR3. Germline V gene lookup returns CDR1 SEHNR and CDR2 FQNEAQ (reference sequence). CDR3 DNA sequence: TGTGCCAGCAGCTTAGTTGGGTCAGGGGTAGAGACCCAGTACTTC. It is translated as CASSLVGSGVETQYF. Supplemented by reference TRBV7-9 and TRBJ2-5, the full variable domain reads DTGVSQNPRHKITKRGQNVTFRCDPISEHNRLYWYRQTLGQGPEFLTYFQNEAQLEKSRLLSDRFSAERPKGSFSTLEIQRTEQGDSAMYLCASSLVGSGVETQYFGPGTRLLVL.

This clonotype was picked up many times. This chain connects TRBV6-5 to TRBJ1-1; D is ambiguous. The CDR3 has 13 amino acids. V gave up 6 bases and J gave up 5 bases, with 13 bases separating them. CDR1 MNHEY and CDR2 SVGAGI come from the germline V gene. The CDR3 here is CASRTGFRTEAFF. The CDR3 coding sequence is TGTGCCAGCAGGACCGGGTTCCGAACTGAAGCTTTCTTT.

The genes are TRBV29-1 and TRBJ2-1; 10 bases are shared with TRBD2. Germline trimming cut 7 bases from V and 7 bases from J; bases unmatched to any gene: 7. This CDR3 has 13 amino acids. Looked up from germline, CDR1 is SQVTM and CDR2 is ANQGSEA. The CDR3 reads CSGSGRARNEQFF. The CDR3 region has the DNA TGCAGCGGGAGCGGGAGGGCCAGGAATGAGCAGTTCTTC.

The chain carries TRBV10-3 and TRBJ1-2, with D perhaps TRBD1 (6 bases). Germline V gene data show CDR1 as ENHRY and CDR2 as SYGVKD. Trimming removed 8 bases from V and 3 bases from J, with 16 bases in between. CDR3 length equals 14 residues. The DNA of the CDR3 is TGTGCCATCGGTCCCGACAGGCGGGACTATGGCTACACCTTC. Its translation is CAIGPDRRDYGYTF.

The V call is TRBV2, the J call TRBJ2-7, with 7 nucleotides matching TRBD1. CDR3 size: 14 residues. Germline V gives CDR1 SNHLY, CDR2 FYNNEI. V lost 3 bases to trimming and J lost 2 bases; unmatched junction nucleotides: 4. CDR3 residues: CASSETGLPYEQYF. CDR3 DNA: TGTGCCAGCAGTGAGACAGGGCTCCCCTACGAGCAGTACTTC.

The chain employs TRBV4-1 and TRBJ2-7; D is ambiguous. Trimming left V 0 bases short and J 3 bases short, with 9 bases between. The CDR3 totals 14 residues. CDR1 is MGHRA, CDR2 YSYEKL, per germline. Written as DNA, the CDR3 is TGCGCCAGCAGCCAAGAACAAGAACTCTACGAGCAGTACTTC. Protein product: CASSQEQELYEQYF.

This clonotype was seen a handful of times. J is TRBJ2-7 and V is TRBV7-2, with 7 bases aligning to TRBD1. The CDR3 runs 15 residues. Germline V gene data show CDR1 as SGHTA and CDR2 as FQGNSA. V trimming: 1 base; J trimming: 1 base; junction bases outside the gene matches: 4. This chain's CDR3 is CASSLDRGRSYEQYF. CDR3 nucleotide sequence: TGTGCCAGCAGCTTAGACAGGGGCCGTTCCTACGAGCAGTACTTC.

The chain combines TRBV7-2 with TRBJ2-7; D gene ambiguous. Germline CDR1 reads SGHTA; CDR2 reads FQGNSA. This CDR3 is 13 amino acids long. V shed 4 bases and J shed 6 bases, with 13 bases lying between them. This chain's CDR3 is CASSWSSGGEQYF. The CDR3 nucleotides are TGTGCCAGCAGCTGGAGCAGTGGCGGCGAGCAGTACTTC.

The rearrangement uses TRBV20-1 and TRBJ2-1; no firm D call. CDR3 length: 12 residues. Germline V gene data show CDR1 as DFQATT and CDR2 as SNEGSKA (reference sequence). Between the trimmed V and J ends, which lost 0 bases and 6 bases, there was a span of 6 bases. The CDR3 spells CSAREIFNEQFF. DNA for the CDR3: TGCAGTGCTAGAGAGATCTTCAATGAGCAGTTCTTC.

V gene TRBV7-9 combines with J gene TRBJ2-5; 7 nucleotides match TRBD1. J lost 5 bases, V lost 5 bases, and 8 bases had no gene match. Germline V gene data show CDR1 as SEHNR and CDR2 as FQNEAQ (reference sequence). The CDR3 runs to 14 residues. In nucleotides, the CDR3 is TGTGCCAGCAGCATACAGGGGTATGAGGAGACCCAGTACTTC. Protein: CASSIQGYEETQYF.

On this clonotype itself: One junction end does not reproduce the germline sequence, and a read error may be involved. This chain joins TRBV6-6 and TRBJ2-1; possibly TRBD1 for D (5 bases). CDR1 is MNHNY and CDR2 is SVGAGI in the germline V gene (reference sequence). The CDR3 has 15 amino acids. CDR3 region: CANSYSGSHSYEQFF. The CDR3 DNA sequence: TGTGCCAACAGTTACTCAGGGTCGCACTCCTACGAGCAGTTCTTC.

This chain joins TRBV20-1 and TRBJ2-7; 10 bases match TRBD2. The CDR3 totals 15 residues. V shed 0 bases and J 2 bases; nucleotides not matched to a gene: 4. Germline assignment: CDR1 DFQATT and CDR2 SNEGSKA (reference sequence). Here the CDR3 DNA reads TGCAGTGCTAGAGATACAGCGGGAGGGGCCTACGAGCAGTACTTC. Protein: CSARDTAGGAYEQYF.

This clonotype was seen a handful of times. This chain links TRBV9 with TRBJ2-5; TRBD2 matches 9 bases. Germline V gene lookup returns CDR1 SGDLS and CDR2 YYNGEE. This CDR3 has 16 residues. Trimming removed 3 bases from V and 11 bases from J; junction bases left unmatched: 17. DNA for the CDR3: TGTGCCAGCAGCGCCTATAGCGGGAGTCGGCACAATGAGCAGTACTTC. It specifies CASSAYSGSRHNEQYF.

The CDR3 reads CASSVGVTGELFF. The CDR3 nucleotides are TGTGCCAGCAGCGTAGGCGTGACCGGGGAGCTGTTTTTT. This chain uses TRBV9 with TRBJ2-2; D gene ambiguous. Germline V lookup: CDR1 SGDLS, CDR2 YYNGEE. The germline V and J ends were trimmed by 0 bases and 5 bases, with 5 bases remaining between them. The CDR3 covers 13 residues.

This clonotype was detected only a few times. This chain connects TRBV7-9 to TRBJ2-5; 7 nucleotides line up with TRBD2. The J segment lost 2 bases and the V segment lost 4 bases, leaving 10 bases of the junction unmatched. CDR3 length: 16 residues. Germline lookup yields CDR1 SEHNR and CDR2 FQNEAQ (reference sequence). The CDR3 loop reads CASSSWGSGLQETQYF. DNA for the CDR3: TGTGCCAGCAGCTCGTGGGGTAGCGGGCTACAAGAGACCCAGTACTTC.

The chain couples TRBV5-1 to TRBJ1-2; D is unresolved. V was shortened by 0 bases and J by 4 bases, with 13 bases between the two germline ends. Germline-derived CDR1 and CDR2 are SGHRS and YFSETQ. The CDR3 runs 15 residues. CDR3 nucleotides: TGCGCCAGCAGCTTGGAGGTGGGGATTGGCTATGGCTACACCTTC. Its translation: CASSLEVGIGYGYTF.

This chain joins TRBV4-3 and TRBJ1-1; D is uncertain. Per the germline V gene, CDR1 is LGHNA and CDR2 is YSLEER. The CDR3 is 14 amino acids. Between the trimmed V and J ends, which lost 4 bases and 2 bases, there was a span of 11 bases. The CDR3 DNA is TGCGCCAGCAGCCTCTCGCACGGAAACACTGAAGCTTTCTTT. Translated, it gives CASSLSHGNTEAFF.

This clonotype was found many times. The chain uses TRBV7-2 and TRBJ2-1; 9 bases are shared with TRBD1. Germline V gene data show CDR1 as SGHTA and CDR2 as FQGNSA. The CDR3 has 15 residues. The ends lost 5 bases at V and 3 bases at J; junction bases unmatched: 5. CDR3 region: CASSRGQGNYNEQFF. CDR3 coding DNA: TGTGCCAGCAGCCGGGGACAGGGTAACTACAATGAGCAGTTCTTC. Supplemented by reference TRBV7-2 and TRBJ2-1, the full variable domain reads GAGVSQSPSNKVTEKGKDVELRCDPISGHTALYWYRQSLGQGLEFLIYFQGNSAPDKSGLPSDRFSAERTGGSVSTLTIQRTQQEDSAVYLCASSRGQGNYNEQFFGPGTRLTVL.

J is TRBJ2-6 and V is TRBV29-1, with unresolved D. V gave up 7 bases and J gave up 4 bases, with 11 bases separating them. CDR3 length: 13 residues. Germline V gene sequence: CDR1 SQVTM, CDR2 ANQGSEA. The CDR3 DNA sequence: TGCAGCGCTGGCCACTCGGGGGCCAACGTCCTGACTTTC. It is translated as CSAGHSGANVLTF.